These 23 T cell receptor beta chains were sequenced from one sample in a study of blood T cell repertoires in COVID-19. TCRdb's copy holds only in-frame clones and misses some; the assay was immunoSEQ multiplex PCR. The sample has over 300,000 clones, 70% to 90% seen once; the top ten hold around 2.1%. The source material was PBMCs or T cells enriched from blood (not recorded which). These receptor sequences come from a man younger than 45 who had recovered from COVID-19.

CDR3 sequence: CASSLGRGAFF. In nucleotides, the CDR3 is TGTGCCAGCAGTCTCGGGAGGGGGGCTTTCTTT. The genes are TRBV12-3 or TRBV12-4 and TRBJ1-1; possible D gene TRBD1, 6 bases. The CDR3 spans 11 residues. V dropped 5 bases and J dropped 11 bases, with 12 bases sitting between them.

The V and J genes are TRBV11-2 and TRBJ2-1, with D perhaps matching TRBD2 (6 bases). The CDR3 covers 16 residues. CDR1 is SGHAT and CDR2 is FQNNGV in the germline V gene. V shed 0 bases and J shed 3 bases, with 12 bases lying between them. CDR3 protein: CASSLDRVGGYNEQFF. The CDR3 DNA follows: TGTGCCAGCAGCTTAGATAGAGTGGGGGGCTACAATGAGCAGTTCTTC. Together with reference TRBV11-2 and TRBJ2-1, the CDR3 gives the full variable domain: EAGVAQSPRYKIIEKRQSVAFWCNPISGHATLYWYQQILGQGPKLLIQFQNNGVVDDSQLPKDRFSAERLKGVDSTLKIQPAKLEDSAVYLCASSLDRVGGYNEQFFGPGTRLTVL.

J is TRBJ1-1 and V is TRBV5-6, with D tentatively TRBD1 (6 bases). CDR1 and CDR2 from the germline V gene are SGHDT and YYEEEE. V shed 3 bases and J shed 2 bases, with 17 bases lying between them. The CDR3 contains 16 residues. Written as DNA, the CDR3 is TGTGCCAGCAGCTGGAGGGGGGGACGCCCTAACACTGAAGCTTTCTTT. Amino acids: CASSWRGGRPNTEAFF.

V usage is TRBV5-1 and J usage is TRBJ1-1; tentative D call: TRBD1 (6 bases). V lost 3 bases to trimming and J lost 1 base, with 16 bases between them. Germline lookup yields CDR1 SGHRS and CDR2 YFSETQ. There are 16 residues in the CDR3. Here the CDR3 reads CASSWRVGGANTEAFF. The CDR3 region has the DNA TGCGCCAGCAGCTGGCGAGTTGGGGGGGCGAACACTGAAGCTTTCTTT.

This clone was observed once. This chain connects TRBV30 to TRBJ1-4; possible D gene TRBD1, 5 bases. This CDR3 contains 13 residues. Trimming removed 0 bases at V and 7 bases at J, with 9 bases between. The germline gives CDR1 GTSNPN, CDR2 SVGIG (reference sequence). The CDR3 nucleotides read TGTGCCTGGAGTGTGGGGCGCGGTGAAAAACTGTTTTTT. Translating gives CAWSVGRGEKLFF. Using reference TRBV30 and TRBJ1-4 for the parts outside the CDR3, the full variable domain is SQTIHQWPATLVQPVGSPLSLECTVEGTSNPNLYWYRQAAGRGLQLLFYSVGIGQISSEVPQNLSASRPQDRQFILSSKKLLLSDSGFYLCAWSVGRGEKLFFGSGTQLSVL.

As DNA, the CDR3 is TGTGCCAGCAGTATGACAGGGGGGAACACTGAAGCTTTCTTT. Its protein product is CASSMTGGNTEAFF. This sequence joins TRBV6-5 and TRBJ1-1; 9 bases match TRBD1. This CDR3 comprises 14 residues. V lost 5 bases and J lost 1; bases outside the gene matches: 2. Germline CDR1 reads MNHEY; CDR2 reads SVGAGI.

The sample holds one count of this clone. The CDR3 nucleotides read TGTGCCAGCAGTGATGAGGGGAGGGTGGGCTACACCTTC. Translated: CASSDEGRVGYTF. The gene calls are TRBV2 and TRBJ1-2; a weak D match, TRBD1 (5 bases). The germline gives CDR1 SNHLY, CDR2 FYNNEI. This CDR3 is built from 13 residues. The germline V and J ends were trimmed by 3 bases and 8 bases, with 13 bases remaining between them.

This chain joins TRBV3-1 (or the pseudogene TRBV3-2) and TRBJ2-3; the D gene is possibly TRBD2 (6 bases). Germline lookup yields CDR1 LGHDT and CDR2 YNNKEL (reference sequence). Trimming left V 4 bases short and J 0 bases short, with 14 bases between. This CDR3 has 16 amino acids. The CDR3 nucleotides are TGTGCCAGCAGCCCTCTCGCGGGAACTAGCACAGATACGCAGTATTTT. It translates to CASSPLAGTSTDTQYF.

The rearrangement uses TRBV21-1 and TRBJ2-3; no check of the table's D call, TRBD2, against the DNA was made. TRBV21-1 is an annotated pseudogene. There are 20 residues in the CDR3. CDR3 amino acids: CASSKVPRLAGGLIVDTQYF. Here the CDR3 DNA reads TGTGCCAGCAGCAAAGTTCCTAGACTAGCGGGGGGGCTTATTGTTGATACGCAGTATTTT.

This clone was counted a few times. The junction differs from germline at one of its ends, possibly a read error. The rearrangement uses TRBV7-7 and TRBJ1-2; the match to TRBD1 covers 12 bases. In germline, CDR1 is SSHAT, CDR2 FNYEAQ (reference sequence). The CDR3 contains 14 residues. The CDR3 region is CASSPGTGGMGYTF. The DNA for the CDR3 is TGTGCTAGCAGCCCCGGGACAGGGGGCATGGGCTACACCTTC.

By proportion, this clone is medium-sized. The chain carries TRBV4-3 and TRBJ2-1; TRBD1 aligns across 10 bases. The germline V gene has CDR1 LGHNA and CDR2 YSLEER. V shed 3 bases, J shed 9 bases, and the junction held 11 bases outside the gene matches. The CDR3 runs 16 residues. Written as DNA, the CDR3 is TGCGCCAGCAGCCAGGTCACCGGGACAGGGGCCGGTGAGCAGTTCTTC. Translating it yields CASSQVTGTGAGEQFF.

CDR3 sequence (DNA): TGTGCCAGCAGCTTGAGAGCCGGGACAAACACCGGGGAGCTGTTTTTT. Translating it yields CASSLRAGTNTGELFF. The rearrangement joins TRBV3-1 (or the pseudogene TRBV3-2) to TRBJ2-2; a possible D gene is TRBD1 (6 bases). The CDR3 runs to 16 residues. V lost 5 bases to trimming and J lost 2 bases, with 15 bases between them. Germline lookup yields CDR1 LGHDT and CDR2 YNNKEL (reference sequence).

The rearrangement joins TRBV30 to TRBJ1-1; D is ambiguous. Trimming removed 5 bases from V and 0 bases from J, with 7 bases in between. The germline CDR1 and CDR2 sequences are GTSNPN and SVGIG (reference sequence). The CDR3 is made up of 12 amino acids. For the CDR3, the DNA is TGTGCCTGGGGCCCTTTGAACACTGAAGCTTTCTTT. The encoded protein is CAWGPLNTEAFF. Supplemented by reference TRBV30 and TRBJ1-1, the full variable domain reads SQTIHQWPATLVQPVGSPLSLECTVEGTSNPNLYWYRQAAGRGLQLLFYSVGIGQISSEVPQNLSASRPQDRQFILSSKKLLLSDSGFYLCAWGPLNTEAFFGQGTRLTVV.

The J gene is TRBJ2-1, the V gene TRBV9; 8 bases agree with TRBD1. CDR3 size: 15 residues. The trim removed 5 bases at V and 4 bases at J, leaving 8 bases unmatched. CDR1 is SGDLS and CDR2 is YYNGEE in the germline V gene. DNA of the CDR3: TGTGCCAGCAGTACTATAGGACAGGGATACAATGAGCAGTTCTTC. It translates to CASSTIGQGYNEQFF. The complete variable domain, with remaining parts taken from reference TRBV9 and TRBJ2-1, reads DSGVTQTPKHLITATGQRVTLRCSPRSGDLSVYWYQQSLDQGLQFLIQYYNGEERAKGNILERFSAQQFPDLHSELNLSSLELGDSALYFCASSTIGQGYNEQFFGPGTRLTVL.

The chain combines TRBV4-2 with TRBJ2-5; 9 bases agree with TRBD2. CDR1 and CDR2 from the germline V gene are LGHNA and YNFKEQ. Trimming took 0 bases from V and 7 from J; bases not matched to a gene: 9. CDR3 length: 16 amino acids. This CDR3 is CASSQDIAGGPVTQYF. The CDR3 DNA reads TGTGCCAGCAGCCAAGACATTGCGGGGGGGCCTGTGACCCAGTACTTC.

This rearrangement joins TRBV13 to TRBJ1-2; 8 nucleotides line up with TRBD1. Germline V gene sequence: CDR1 PRHDT, CDR2 FYEKMQ (reference sequence). V trimming: 5 bases; J trimming: 4 bases; junction bases outside the gene matches: 9. CDR3 size: 15 residues. The CDR3 DNA is TGTGCCAGCAGCACCCGGACAGGGATCCGCTATGGCTACACCTTC. Translating gives CASSTRTGIRYGYTF. The complete variable domain, with remaining parts taken from reference TRBV13 and TRBJ1-2, reads AAGVIQSPRHLIKEKRETATLKCYPIPRHDTVYWYQQGPGQDPQFLISFYEKMQSDKGSIPDRFSAQQFSDYHSELNMSSLELGDSALYFCASSTRTGIRYGYTFGSGTRLTVV.

This clone has more than one count but fewer than ten. The J gene is TRBJ1-1, the V gene TRBV5-1; 8 positions match TRBD1. V lost 6 bases, J lost 7 bases, and 5 bases stayed unmatched. Germline loops: CDR1 SGHRS, CDR2 YFSETQ. The CDR3 runs to 12 residues. The CDR3 sequence: CASTPTGVEAFF. CDR3 sequence (DNA): TGCGCCAGCACCCCGACAGGGGTTGAAGCTTTCTTT.

This clone was observed once. The chain joins TRBV19 to TRBJ1-5, with a weak D call TRBD1 (6 bases). The CDR3 loop spans 14 amino acids. Germline CDR1 LNHDA, CDR2 SQIVND (reference sequence). The V end was cut by 4 bases, the J end by 5 bases, with 12 bases between. In DNA form, the CDR3 reads TGTGCCAGTAGTACCGGACAGTCTTATCAGCCCCAGCATTTT. Protein sequence: CASSTGQSYQPQHF.

This rearrangement joins TRBV5-1 to TRBJ2-7; D uncertain. CDR1 SGHRS and CDR2 YFSETQ come from the germline V gene. The germline V and J ends were trimmed by 2 bases and 3 bases, with 21 bases remaining between them. This CDR3 is built from 17 residues. CDR3 DNA sequence: TGCGCCAGCAGCTTTGCCTTAAATGCTAATCACCGCTACGAGCAGTACTTC. It specifies CASSFALNANHRYEQYF.

The gene calls are TRBV30 and TRBJ2-4; no firm D call. This CDR3 has 14 amino acids. From germline, CDR1 is GTSNPN and CDR2 SVGIG (reference sequence). V lost 5 bases and J 3 bases, leaving 14 bases between the germline ends. CDR3 sequence: CAWRERFIKNIQYF. The CDR3 DNA follows: TGTGCCTGGCGTGAGAGGTTTATCAAAAACATTCAGTACTTC.

The chain links TRBV6-5 to TRBJ2-6, with a tentative D call TRBD1 (6 bases). The V end lost 6 bases, the J end lost 0 bases, and 9 bases lay between the germline ends. CDR3 length: 15 amino acids. Germline V gives CDR1 MNHEY, CDR2 SVGAGI. In nucleotides, the CDR3 is TGTGCCAGCAGACGACAGGTCTCTGGGGCCAACGTCCTGACTTTC. The encoded protein is CASRRQVSGANVLTF.

The chain uses TRBV5-1 and TRBJ1-6; 10 bases map to TRBD1. CDR1 is SGHRS and CDR2 is YFSETQ in the germline V gene. V gave up 1 base and J gave up 10 bases; unmatched junction bases: 8. The CDR3 extends over 16 amino acids. CDR3 sequence (DNA): TGCGCCAGCAGCTTGAAAGGTGGACAGGGGGGATCACCCCTCCACTTT. As protein: CASSLKGGQGGSPLHF. Full variable domain (missing parts from reference TRBV5-1 and TRBJ1-6): KAGVTQTPRYLIKTRGQQVTLSCSPISGHRSVSWYQQTPGQGLQFLFEYFSETQRNKGNFPGRFSGRQFSNSRSEMNVSTLELGDSALYLCASSLKGGQGGSPLHFGNGTRLTVT.

This rearrangement joins TRBV11-2 to TRBJ1-4; D is perhaps TRBD1 (5 bases). Deletions cut 5 bases from V and 6 bases from J, with 13 bases between. The germline V gene encodes CDR1 SGHAT and CDR2 FQNNGV. The CDR3 loop spans 14 amino acids. The CDR3 DNA reads TGTGCCAGCAGCCGCACCCGGGGGGATGAAAAACTGTTTTTT. This gives the protein CASSRTRGDEKLFF.